This note documents a single TCR beta chain sequence. This record comes from a study of blood T cell repertoires in COVID-19. V lost 11 bases to trimming and J lost 4 bases; unmatched junction nucleotides: 14. This CDR3 has 14 amino acids. TCRdb's table, derived via immunoSEQ multiplex PCR, lists solely in-frame clones and lacks some. This repertoire shows 65,000 to 90,000 clones, 89% found once; its top ten account for 8.5% to 10%. The receptor comes from a man in his forties or fifties with acute or convalescent COVID-19. The sequenced sample was peripheral blood. The chain employs TRBV23-1 and TRBJ2-7, with 7 bases matching TRBD1. TRBV23-1 is reported as an ORF; its role is uncertain. As DNA, the CDR3 is TGCGCCGGGGTGGGACAGCGTACCTTATACGAGCAGTACGTC. This codes for CAGVGQRTLYEQYV.